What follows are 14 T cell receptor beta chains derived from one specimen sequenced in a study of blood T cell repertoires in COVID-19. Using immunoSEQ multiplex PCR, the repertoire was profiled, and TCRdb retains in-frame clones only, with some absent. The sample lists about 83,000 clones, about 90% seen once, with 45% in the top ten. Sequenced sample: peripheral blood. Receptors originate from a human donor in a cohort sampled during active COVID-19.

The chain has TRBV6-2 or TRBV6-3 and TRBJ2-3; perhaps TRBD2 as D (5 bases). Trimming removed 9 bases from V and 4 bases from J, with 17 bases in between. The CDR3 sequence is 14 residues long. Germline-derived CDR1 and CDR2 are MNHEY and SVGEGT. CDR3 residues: CASSPEAGADTQYF. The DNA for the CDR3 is TGTGCCAGTAGCCCGGAGGCCGGCGCAGATACGCAGTATTTT.

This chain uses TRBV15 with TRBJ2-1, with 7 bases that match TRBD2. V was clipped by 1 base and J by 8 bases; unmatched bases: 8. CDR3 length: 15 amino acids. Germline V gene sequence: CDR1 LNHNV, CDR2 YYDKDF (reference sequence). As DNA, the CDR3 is TGTGCCACCAGCAGAGGTCGGGGAGGGCCGTATGAGCAGTTCTTC. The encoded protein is CATSRGRGGPYEQFF.

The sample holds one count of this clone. Here the CDR3 DNA reads TGTGCCAGCAGCTCCGGGACTAGCGGACAAAATGAGCAGTTCTTC. It codes for CASSSGTSGQNEQFF. V gene TRBV5-4 combines with J gene TRBJ2-1; 11 bases are shared with TRBD2. Unmatched junction bases numbered 6, after V lost 3 bases and J lost 7 bases. The CDR3 length is 15 residues. Germline assignment: CDR1 SGHNT and CDR2 YYREEE (reference sequence).

CDR3 nucleotides: TGTGCCAGTGCCTCGACTAGCGGGACTGGCGAGCAGTTCTTC. Residues: CASASTSGTGEQFF. This sequence joins TRBV19 and TRBJ2-1; 11 positions match TRBD2. With 8 bases clipped from V and 10 bases from J, the junction kept 10 bases outside the gene matches. This CDR3 has 14 amino acids. Per germline, CDR1 LNHDA and CDR2 SQIVND (reference sequence).

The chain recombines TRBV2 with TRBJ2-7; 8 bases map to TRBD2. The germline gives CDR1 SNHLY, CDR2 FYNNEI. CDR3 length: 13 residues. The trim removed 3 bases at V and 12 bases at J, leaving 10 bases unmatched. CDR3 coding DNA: TGTGCCAGCAGTGAGAACCGGGAGGGCACTGGGTACTTC. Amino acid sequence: CASSENREGTGYF.

CDR3 DNA sequence: TGTGCCAGTCGGTATCCGGCCGGGACAGGGGGCAACAATGAGCAGTTCTTC. It specifies CASRYPAGTGGNNEQFF. The chain is built from TRBV19 and TRBJ2-1; 12 positions agree with TRBD1. Looked up from germline, CDR1 is LNHDA and CDR2 is SQIVND (reference sequence). The CDR3 totals 17 residues. V trimming: 8 bases; J trimming: 5 bases; junction bases outside the gene matches: 13.

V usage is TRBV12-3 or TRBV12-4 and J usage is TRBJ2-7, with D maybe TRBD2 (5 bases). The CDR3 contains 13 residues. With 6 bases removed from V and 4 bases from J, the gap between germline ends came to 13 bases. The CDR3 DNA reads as TGTGCCAGCAGGGACTCGAACGTATACGAGCAGTACTTC. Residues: CASRDSNVYEQYF.

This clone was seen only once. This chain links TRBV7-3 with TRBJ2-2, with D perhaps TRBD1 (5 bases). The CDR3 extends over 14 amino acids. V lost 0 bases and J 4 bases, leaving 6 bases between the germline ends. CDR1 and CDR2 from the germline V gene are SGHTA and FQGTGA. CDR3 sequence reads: CASSLTRVTGELFF. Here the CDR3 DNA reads TGTGCCAGCAGCTTAACCAGGGTCACCGGGGAGCTGTTTTTT.

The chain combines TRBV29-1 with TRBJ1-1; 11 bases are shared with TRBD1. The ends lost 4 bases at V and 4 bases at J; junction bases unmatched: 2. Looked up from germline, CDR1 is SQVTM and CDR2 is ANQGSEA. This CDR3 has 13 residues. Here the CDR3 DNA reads TGCAGCGTTGGGGACAGGGGGGCCACTGAAGCTTTCTTT. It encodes CSVGDRGATEAFF.

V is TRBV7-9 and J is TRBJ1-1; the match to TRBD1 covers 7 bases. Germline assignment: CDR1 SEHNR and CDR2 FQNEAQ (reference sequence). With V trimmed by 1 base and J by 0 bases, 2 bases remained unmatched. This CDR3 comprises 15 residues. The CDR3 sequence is CASSLVTGVNTEAFF. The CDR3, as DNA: TGTGCCAGCAGCTTAGTAACAGGGGTGAACACTGAAGCTTTCTTT.

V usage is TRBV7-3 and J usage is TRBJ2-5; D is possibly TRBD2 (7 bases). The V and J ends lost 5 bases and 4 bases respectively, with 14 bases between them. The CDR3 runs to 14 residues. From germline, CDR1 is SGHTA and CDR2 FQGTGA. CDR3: CASSPGGGGETQYF. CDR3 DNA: TGTGCCAGCAGCCCCGGGGGCGGGGGAGAGACCCAGTACTTC.

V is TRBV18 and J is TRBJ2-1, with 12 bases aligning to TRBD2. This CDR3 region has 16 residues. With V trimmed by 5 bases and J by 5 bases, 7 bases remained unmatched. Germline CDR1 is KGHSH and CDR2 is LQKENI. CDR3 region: CASSVAGLAGNNEQFF. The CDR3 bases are TGTGCCAGCTCAGTAGCCGGACTAGCGGGAAACAATGAGCAGTTCTTC.

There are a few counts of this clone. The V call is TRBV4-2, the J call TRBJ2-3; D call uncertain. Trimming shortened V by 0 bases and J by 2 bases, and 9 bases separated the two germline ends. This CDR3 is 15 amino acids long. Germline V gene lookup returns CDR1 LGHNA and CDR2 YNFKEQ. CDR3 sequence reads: CASSQDGQYTDTQYF. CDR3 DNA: TGTGCCAGCAGCCAAGATGGTCAGTACACAGATACGCAGTATTTT.

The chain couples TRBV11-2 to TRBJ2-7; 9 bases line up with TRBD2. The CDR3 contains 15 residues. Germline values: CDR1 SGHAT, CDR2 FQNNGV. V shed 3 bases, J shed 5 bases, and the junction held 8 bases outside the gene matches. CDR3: CASSFRREGLHEQYF. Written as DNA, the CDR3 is TGTGCCAGCAGCTTTCGGCGGGAGGGCCTGCACGAGCAGTACTTC.